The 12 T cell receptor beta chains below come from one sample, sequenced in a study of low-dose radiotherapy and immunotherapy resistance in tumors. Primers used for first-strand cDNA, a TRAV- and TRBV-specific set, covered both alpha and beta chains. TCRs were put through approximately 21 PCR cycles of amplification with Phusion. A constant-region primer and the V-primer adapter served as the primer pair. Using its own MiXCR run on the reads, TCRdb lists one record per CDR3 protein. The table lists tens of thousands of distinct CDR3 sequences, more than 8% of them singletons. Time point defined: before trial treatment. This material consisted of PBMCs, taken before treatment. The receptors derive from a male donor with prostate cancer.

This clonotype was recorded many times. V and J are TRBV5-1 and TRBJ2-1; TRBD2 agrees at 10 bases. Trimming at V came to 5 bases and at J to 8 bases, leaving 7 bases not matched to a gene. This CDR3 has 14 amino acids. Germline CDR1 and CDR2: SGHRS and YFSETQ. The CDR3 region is CASRRAGGGDEQFF. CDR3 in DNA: TGCGCCAGCAGAAGAGCGGGAGGGGGCGATGAGCAGTTCTTC.

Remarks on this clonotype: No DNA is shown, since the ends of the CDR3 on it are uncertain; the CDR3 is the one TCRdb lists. The chain's CDR3 is CASSQDHRVIRGAVFF. The V gene is TRBV4-3, the J gene TRBJ2-2; the table's D call, TRBD1, was not checked against the DNA. The CDR3 length equals 16 residues, ends included. The germline V gene has CDR1 LGHNA and CDR2 YSLEER.

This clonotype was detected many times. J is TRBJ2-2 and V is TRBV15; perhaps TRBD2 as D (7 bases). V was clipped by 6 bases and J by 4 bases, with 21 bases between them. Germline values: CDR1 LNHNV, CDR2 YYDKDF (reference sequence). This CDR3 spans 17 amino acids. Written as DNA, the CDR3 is TGTGCCACCAGGTCCGCCACGTCGGGGGGCAGCACCGGGGAGCTGTTTTTT. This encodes CATRSATSGGSTGELFF.

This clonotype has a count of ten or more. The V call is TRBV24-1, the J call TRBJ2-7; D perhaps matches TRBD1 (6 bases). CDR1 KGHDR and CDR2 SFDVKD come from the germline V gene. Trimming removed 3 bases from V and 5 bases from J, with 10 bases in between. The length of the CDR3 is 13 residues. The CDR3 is CATSDVGQHEQYF. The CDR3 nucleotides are TGTGCCACCAGTGATGTCGGACAGCACGAGCAGTACTTC.

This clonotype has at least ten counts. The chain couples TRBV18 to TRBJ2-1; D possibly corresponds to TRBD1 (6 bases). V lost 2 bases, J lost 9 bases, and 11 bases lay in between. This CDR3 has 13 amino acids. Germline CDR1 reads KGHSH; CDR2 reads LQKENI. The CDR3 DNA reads TGTGCCAGCTCACCATATGGGGGCACTGAGCAGTTCTTC. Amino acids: CASSPYGGTEQFF.

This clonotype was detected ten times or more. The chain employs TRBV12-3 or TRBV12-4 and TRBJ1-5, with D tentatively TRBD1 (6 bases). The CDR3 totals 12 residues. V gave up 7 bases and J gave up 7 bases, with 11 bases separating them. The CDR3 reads CASNAGEQPQHF. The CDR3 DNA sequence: TGTGCCAGCAATGCAGGGGAGCAGCCCCAGCATTTT.

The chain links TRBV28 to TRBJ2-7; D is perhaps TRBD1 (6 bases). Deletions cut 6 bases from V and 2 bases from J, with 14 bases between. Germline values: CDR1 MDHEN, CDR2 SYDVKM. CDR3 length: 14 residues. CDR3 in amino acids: CASSLLTGPYEQYF. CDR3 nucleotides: TGTGCCAGCAGCCTCTTGACAGGCCCCTACGAGCAGTACTTC.

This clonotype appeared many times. As DNA, the CDR3 is TGTGCCAGCCGTGGAGGGAACTATGGCTACACCTTC. This codes for CASRGGNYGYTF. The rearrangement links TRBV14 to TRBJ1-2; no definite D call. The CDR3 consists of 12 residues. V was clipped by 8 bases and J by 2 bases, with 9 bases between them. Germline CDR1 SGHDN, CDR2 FVKESK.

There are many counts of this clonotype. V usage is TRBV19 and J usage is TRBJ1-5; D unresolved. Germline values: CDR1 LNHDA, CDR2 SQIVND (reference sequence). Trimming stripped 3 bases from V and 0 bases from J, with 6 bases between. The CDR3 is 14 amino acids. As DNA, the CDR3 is TGTGCCAGTAGTATGTGGGATAGCAATCAGCCCCAGCATTTT. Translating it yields CASSMWDSNQPQHF.

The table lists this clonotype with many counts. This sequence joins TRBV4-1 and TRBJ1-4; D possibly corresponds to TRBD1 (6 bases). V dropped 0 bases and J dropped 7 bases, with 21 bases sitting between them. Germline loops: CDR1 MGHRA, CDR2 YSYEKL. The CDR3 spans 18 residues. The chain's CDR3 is CASSQDGPEQGRGEKLFF. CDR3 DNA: TGCGCCAGCAGCCAAGATGGCCCGGAACAGGGCCGCGGTGAAAAACTGTTTTTT.

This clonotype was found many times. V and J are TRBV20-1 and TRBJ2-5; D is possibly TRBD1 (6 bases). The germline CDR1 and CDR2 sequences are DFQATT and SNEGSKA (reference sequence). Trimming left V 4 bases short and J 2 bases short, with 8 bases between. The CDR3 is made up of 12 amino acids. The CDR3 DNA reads TGCAGTGCTACCGGACAGCAAGAGACCCAGTACTTC. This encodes CSATGQQETQYF.

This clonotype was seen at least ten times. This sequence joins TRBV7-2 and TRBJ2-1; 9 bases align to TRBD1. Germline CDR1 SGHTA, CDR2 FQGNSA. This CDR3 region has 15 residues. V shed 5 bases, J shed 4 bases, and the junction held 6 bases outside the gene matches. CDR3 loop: CASSIDRGWYNEQFF. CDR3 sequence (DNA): TGTGCCAGCAGCATTGACAGGGGGTGGTACAATGAGCAGTTCTTC.